This T cell receptor (beta chain) was recorded in a study of cytomegalovirus exposure and HLA in healthy donors. Amplification used 60 Vbeta primers and 13 Jbeta primers. The method was immunoSEQ multiplex PCR; TCRdb's version includes in-frame clones alone and lacks a portion of them. The sample shows about 150,000 clones, around 80% of them seen only once. The germline CDR1 and CDR2 sequences are SGHTA and FQGTGA. V was pared by 2 bases and J by 4 bases, with 11 bases between. The CDR3 runs to 14 residues. Notes on the study in general: The study recorded over 150 TCR beta chains that were cytomegalovirus-associated.

A single count supports this clone. Its specificity is not known. The chain is built from TRBV7-3 and TRBJ1-1, with D unresolved. What was sequenced was PBMCs. This TCR came from a woman aged 40 to 55 in good health and CMV-seropositive. The CDR3 DNA is TGTGCCAGCAGCTTATTCGAGCGAGGCACTGAAGCTTTCTTT. This encodes CASSLFERGTEAFF. Full variable domain (outside the CDR3, taken from reference TRBV7-3 and TRBJ1-1): GAGVSQTPSNKVTEKGKYVELRCDPISGHTALYWYRQSLGQGPEFLIYFQGTGAADDSGLPNDRFFAVRPEGSVSTLKIQRTERGDSAVYLCASSLFERGTEAFFGQGTRLTVV.